A single sample is the source of the 10 T cell receptor beta chains below, sequenced in a study of T-cell memory formation after mild COVID-19. MiXCR was run by TCRdb on the 5' RACE reads, yielding one entry per CDR3 protein. The sample contains about 180,000 distinct CDR3 sequences, roughly 17% of which appear only once. The sequencing input was PBMCs or a T cell subset sorted from them (not recorded which). The receptor source for this set is an adult woman who had mild COVID-19 (a few samples of this study predate the infection). Cell type and time point are not known.

This clonotype was detected only a few times. The V gene is TRBV7-9, the J gene TRBJ1-1, with D possibly TRBD1 on 5 matching bases. V lost 2 bases, J lost 11 bases, and 18 bases lay in between. Looked up from germline, CDR1 is SEHNR and CDR2 is FQNEAQ (reference sequence). This CDR3 has 14 amino acids. CDR3 residues: CASSLRRAGMQAFF. The CDR3 DNA sequence: TGTGCCAGCAGCTTAAGAAGGGCAGGGATGCAGGCTTTCTTT. The complete variable domain, with remaining parts taken from reference TRBV7-9 and TRBJ1-1, reads DTGVSQNPRHKITKRGQNVTFRCDPISEHNRLYWYRQTLGQGPEFLTYFQNEAQLEKSRLLSDRFSAERPKGSFSTLEIQRTEQGDSAMYLCASSLRRAGMQAFFGQGTRLTVV.

This clonotype has only a few counts. V is TRBV24-1 and J is TRBJ2-1; D remains unclear. Trimming took 4 bases from V and 10 from J, leaving 19 bases between them. The CDR3 totals 15 residues. The V gene's germline CDR1 is KGHDR and CDR2 SFDVKD. The CDR3 loop reads CATSDPGLGKEEQFF. The CDR3 nucleotides are TGTGCCACCAGTGACCCGGGCTTAGGGAAGGAAGAGCAGTTCTTC.

J is TRBJ1-1 and V is TRBV12-3 or TRBV12-4; D gene ambiguous. With 9 bases removed from V and 8 bases from J, the gap between germline ends came to 13 bases. The CDR3 has 11 residues. The CDR3 sequence: CARVYLGEAFF. CDR3 coding DNA: TGTGCCAGAGTTTACTTGGGAGAAGCTTTCTTT.

The V gene is TRBV5-1, the J gene TRBJ1-6; D uncertain. The CDR3 spans 14 residues. Per germline, CDR1 SGHRS and CDR2 YFSETQ. The V gene lost 2 bases and the J gene lost 7 bases, with 10 bases spanning the gap. This CDR3 is CASSFGEVNSPLHF. The CDR3 region has the DNA TGCGCCAGCAGCTTCGGGGAAGTCAATTCACCCCTCCACTTT.

This sequence joins TRBV19 and TRBJ2-7, with D possibly called TRBD1 or TRBD2 (6 bases each). This CDR3 region has 13 residues. With 0 bases removed from V and 7 bases from J, the gap between germline ends came to 10 bases. CDR1 LNHDA and CDR2 SQIVND come from the germline V gene (reference sequence). The CDR3 protein is CASSIEGGSEQYF. The CDR3 region has the DNA TGTGCCAGTAGTATAGAAGGGGGGAGTGAGCAGTACTTC.

V usage is TRBV29-1 and J usage is TRBJ1-2; D might be TRBD1 (5 bases). Germline V lookup: CDR1 SQVTM, CDR2 ANQGSEA. Trimming took 2 bases from V and 7 from J, leaving 14 bases between them. This CDR3 contains 13 residues. DNA for the CDR3: TGCAGCGTTGAAAATTTCGGGGGAGGTGGCTACACCTTC. Its translation: CSVENFGGGGYTF.

The chain combines TRBV13 with TRBJ1-2; no reliable D call. The V gene's germline CDR1 is PRHDT and CDR2 FYEKMQ (reference sequence). This CDR3 is 12 amino acids long. V was shortened by 1 base and J by 5 bases, with 5 bases between the two germline ends. The CDR3 coding sequence is TGTGCCAGCAGCTTAGAAGAATATGGCTACACCTTC. Translated, it gives CASSLEEYGYTF.

The rearrangement links TRBV2 to TRBJ2-7, with 8 bases identical to TRBD2. Trimming at V came to 6 bases and at J to 0 bases, leaving 13 bases not matched to a gene. This CDR3 is built from 17 residues. Germline loops: CDR1 SNHLY, CDR2 FYNNEI. The CDR3 reads CASRLLGSGSNSYEQYF. The CDR3 DNA is TGTGCCAGCAGACTTCTAGGAAGCGGGAGTAACTCCTACGAGCAGTACTTC.

This clonotype has just a few counts. The V call is TRBV29-1, the J call TRBJ1-1; D is perhaps TRBD1 (6 bases). With 3 bases removed from V and 0 bases from J, the gap between germline ends came to 8 bases. CDR3 length: 13 amino acids. CDR1 SQVTM and CDR2 ANQGSEA come from the germline V gene. The CDR3: CSVDRGMNTEAFF. The CDR3 DNA is TGCAGCGTTGATAGGGGGATGAACACTGAAGCTTTCTTT.

The chain is built from TRBV3-1 and TRBJ2-5; possible D gene TRBD1, 5 bases. This CDR3 spans 12 amino acids. Per the germline V gene, CDR1 is LGHDT and CDR2 is YNNKEL (reference sequence). V was cut by 6 bases and J by 5 bases, with 10 bases left in between. The CDR3 loop is CASRRGRETQYF. CDR3 sequence (DNA): TGTGCCAGCAGAAGGGGCCGTGAGACCCAGTACTTC.